This T cell receptor beta chain was found in a study of T cells in localized non-small cell lung cancer (dated by TCRdb to 2020 to 2022). For context, the study as a whole: T cell repertoires of a few hundred early-stage NSCLC patients were analyzed, with tumors being compared against uninvolved tumor-adjacent lungs. The cohort comprised some 240 treatment-naïve NSCLC patients with resected, localized lung tumors. The mean age of the NSCLC patients was 50 to 85 years, with 120 to 150 men and nearly 110 women.

The immunoSEQ Assay was used to sequence TCR beta CDR3 regions from DNA. Per the original workflow: T cell density was computed as TCR beta template counts normalized to usable DNA estimated by amplifying housekeeping genes. Richness was estimated using the preseqR package, with extrapolation to 400,000 templates for PBMC samples and to 120,000 templates for tissue samples. Clonality was defined by subtracting Pielou's evenness from one. Tissue-enriched TCRs were identified by differential abundance testing using productive amino-acid clonotypes, minimum total count 5 and alpha 0.1. The Jaccard Index and the Morisita Overlap Index were used to measure repertoire overlap between compartments. TCR beta CDR3s were clustered by GLIPH together with public tetramer-defined viral CDR3s, and at least three viral sequences plus V-gene enrichment were required for viral motifs. TCRdb took this table from immuneACCESS and kept in-frame rearrangements with V and J called. Such tables lack part of the clones; where checked against another copy, unresolved V genes explain under half of the gap, and the rest is unexplained. For V, J and clone size, that table is used; D and trimming come from the DNA. This sample gives more than 8,000 clones in total; around 60% of them show up just once. The top ten clones comprise approximately 8.4% of the sample.

The full study reports these points: Uninvolved tumor-adjacent lung showed the highest T cell clonality, higher than tumor, which suggests more focused antigenic responses in the adjacent lung. Of the top 100 tumor clones, a median of approximately 60 were detected in paired uninvolved adjacent lung; approximately 30 were also among that lung's top 100. Multi-region tumor sequencing was not performed, so intratumor heterogeneity could not be excluded. Longer overall survival was associated with higher blood T cell density, whereas shorter survival was associated with higher adjacent-lung clonality. Because the study design was exploratory, TCR variables were selected using unadjusted p-values without false-discovery rate correction.

In the case of this clone: No antigen is known for it. Nothing much larger sits one base from this clone, and base qualities are not available.

V lost 5 bases and J lost 7 bases, and the count of bases not matched to a germline gene is 6. The germline V gene encodes CDR1 LNHDA and CDR2 SQIVND (reference sequence). The CDR3 has 15 amino acids, counting the end cysteine and phenylalanine. CDR3 DNA is the only sequence kept; it has 45 bases, read in frame from the first base. The TCR was taken from a male donor older than 55 with stage I squamous cell lung carcinoma. This material consisted of lymph node tissue, taken before any cancer treatment. The chain uses TRBV19 and TRBJ1-4, and TRBD1 aligns with 11 junction nucleotides. The DNA sequence is given as TGTGCCAGTAGTTCGGCCGGGACAGGGGGTGAAAAACTGTTTTTT. It translates to CASSSAGTGGEKLFF.